This T cell receptor beta chain is drawn from a study of blood T cell repertoires in COVID-19. As for the study in general: The United States, Italy and Spain were the sources of the acute and convalescent COVID-19 samples. The cDNA or gDNA used as material had been derived from T cells, B-cell-depleted T cells, or PBMCs.

In the original workflow: Counts of nucleated cells, estimated from reference gene primer amplification, were obtained. Only in-frame clones appear in the TCRdb table, and some are missing; sequencing was by immunoSEQ multiplex PCR. V and J calls and clone size are those listed in that table; D and trimming were worked out from the DNA. The sample lists 150,000 to 190,000 clones, 80% occurring once. V gave up 5 bases and J gave up 0 bases; unmatched junction bases: 5. CDR1 MNHEY and CDR2 SVGEGT come from the germline V gene. There are 17 residues in the CDR3. The chain uses TRBV6-2 or TRBV6-3 and TRBJ2-3; 13 bases align to TRBD2. The receptor's source is a man in his fifties or sixties with acute or convalescent COVID-19. What was sequenced was peripheral blood. The CDR3 DNA reads TGTGCCAGCAGTATGGGACTAGCGGGAATTAGCACAGATACGCAGTATTTT. This sequence encodes CASSMGLAGISTDTQYF.